This TCR beta chain was recovered during a study of response to subunit inactivated influenza vaccine. MiXCR was run by TCRdb on the RT-PCR reads, yielding one entry per CDR3 protein. The table lists 710,000 or so distinct CDR3 sequences, about 15% of them singletons. CDR1 is MDHEN and CDR2 is SYDVKM in the germline V gene. This CDR3 region has 11 residues. Between the trimmed V and J ends, which lost 6 bases and 12 bases, there was a span of 15 bases. With regard to this clonotype: What it binds is not known.

The study's findings and limits: Authors suggested few new T cells are recruited by each seasonal influenza vaccination.

V gene TRBV28 combines with J gene TRBJ2-7; possibly TRBD1 or TRBD2 for D (7 bases each). The TCR sequence derives from a man aged 50 to 60 who received an inactivated influenza vaccine. The sequencing here drew on PBMCs from blood, taken 11 to 12 days after vaccination. The CDR3 spells CASSGRGGLYF. The DNA for the CDR3 is TGTGCCAGCAGCGGCAGGGGGGGACTGTACTTC.